This entry is about one TCR beta chain. The sample comes from a study of blood T cell repertoires in COVID-19. At the level of the study: Acute and convalescent COVID-19 specimens originated in the United States, Italy and Spain. In each case, the material was cDNA or gDNA derived from T cells, B-cell-depleted T cells, or PBMCs.

The CDR3 extends over 18 amino acids. Germline-derived CDR1 and CDR2 are SQVTM and ANQGSEA. V lost 1 base, J lost 3 bases, and 15 bases stayed unmatched. In the authors' methods: Researchers report that nucleated cell counts were estimated from reference gene primer amplification. Using immunoSEQ multiplex PCR, the repertoire was profiled, and TCRdb retains in-frame clones only, with some absent. Clone size and V and J calls were adopted from that table, with D and trimming inferred from the DNA. This sample has about 230,000 clones, with roughly 84% found just once. The chain is built from TRBV29-1 and TRBJ2-7; 10 bases agree with TRBD2. What was sequenced was peripheral blood. This sequence originates from a man aged 35-49 years with acute or convalescent COVID-19. Written as DNA, the CDR3 is TGCAGCGTTGAAGTTACAGGGGCTAGCGGGAGCTGGGACTACGAGCAGTACTTC. It yields the protein CSVEVTGASGSWDYEQYF.